These T cell receptor beta chains were read from a single sample in a study of blood T cell repertoires in COVID-19. Only in-frame clones appear in the TCRdb table, and some are missing; sequencing was by immunoSEQ multiplex PCR. The sample consists of a few hundred thousand clones, 70% to 90% of them appearing once. The material sequenced was PBMCs or T cells enriched from blood (not recorded which). These receptors all stem from a woman in her thirties or forties with acute COVID-19. Each CDR3 is given with its conserved first and last residue. D genes are given only for firm matches. Rows may omit the clone size; those that give it use once, few, many or a size class.

TRBV19	TRBJ1-6	TRBD1	-	TGTGCCAGTAGCCCCGGGGACAGGGTCTTCTCACCCCTCCACTTT	CASSPGDRVFSPLHF
TRBV6-5	TRBJ2-5	-	-	TGTGCCAGCAGTTACTCTTACAGACACCTGGAGACCCAGTACTTC	CASSYSYRHLETQYF
TRBV4-3	TRBJ2-1	-	-	TGCGCCAGCAGCCAAGGGCCGGCGGGACCGTACGACAATGAGCAGTTCTTC	CASSQGPAGPYDNEQFF
TRBV19	TRBJ1-4	-	-	TGTGCCAGTATCCCCTCCGACCGGCGGGCGAGGGAAAAACTGTTTTTT	CASIPSDRRAREKLFF
TRBV7-2	TRBJ2-5	TRBD1	-	TGTGCCAGCACCCGAACCGGGACAGCACAAGAGACCCAGTACTTC	CASTRTGTAQETQYF
TRBV19	TRBJ2-1	-	few	TGTGCCAGTAGTATTGGGCTCGGCCTCTCCTACAATGAGCAGTTCTTC	CASSIGLGLSYNEQFF
TRBV9	TRBJ1-2	TRBD1	-	TGTGCCAGCAGCCCCCAAGAGGGGGCAGGGCCTGGCTACACCTTC	CASSPQEGAGPGYTF
TRBV10-3	TRBJ1-2	TRBD1	-	TGTGCCATCGGACAGGGAGCGAGCTATGGCTACACCTTC	CAIGQGASYGYTF
TRBV13	TRBJ1-2	-	-	TGTGCCAGCAGCTTACAGGGTGGCCATGGCTACACCTTC	CASSLQGGHGYTF
TRBV9	TRBJ1-2	TRBD1	-	TGTGCCAGCAGCCCTACGGGACAGGGAATTCCCTATGGCTACACCTTC	CASSPTGQGIPYGYTF
TRBV5-1	TRBJ1-1	-	-	TGCGCCAGCAGGGGTGAGGGAGCCCACACTGAAGCTTTCTTT	CASRGEGAHTEAFF
TRBV24-1	TRBJ2-1	-	-	TGTGCCACCAGTGATCGGTGGCACCCGGGGAATGAGCAGTTCTTC	CATSDRWHPGNEQFF
TRBV5-1	TRBJ2-3	TRBD1	-	TGCGCCAGCAGCCAGACAGGGGGTGGAGATACGCAGTATTTT	CASSQTGGGDTQYF
TRBV9	TRBJ2-3	-	-	TGTGCCAGCAGCGTACGCCAGGGGCAGGGAGATACGCAGTATTTT	CASSVRQGQGDTQYF
TRBV7-9	TRBJ1-2	-	-	TGTGCCAGCAGCGACCGTCCGGGACAAGGCTATGGCTACACCTTC	CASSDRPGQGYGYTF
TRBV27	TRBJ1-1	-	-	TGTGCCAGCAGTTCTGATTTGGGGGGAACTGAAGCTTTCTTT	CASSSDLGGTEAFF
TRBV30	TRBJ2-3	TRBD2	-	TGTGCCTGGAGTCCTCCGGGGGGTACGCAGTATTTT	CAWSPPGGTQYF
TRBV29-1	TRBJ2-3	TRBD2	once	TGCAGCGTGGAAAAACGGGGGGACGATACGCAGTATTTT	CSVEKRGDDTQYF
TRBV24-1	TRBJ2-1	TRBD2	-	TGTGCCACCAGTGATTCCTCCGGGACTAGCGGGGTCTACAATGAGCAGTTCTTC	CATSDSSGTSGVYNEQFF
TRBV21-1	TRBJ2-1	-	-	TGTGCCAGCAGCATCCCGGGACTAGCCCTGAATGAGCAGTTCTTC	CASSIPGLALNEQFF
TRBV24-1	TRBJ2-1	TRBD2	-	TGTGCCACCAGCACCCAGAGTAGCGGGAGAGGGTGGGAGCAGTTCTTC	CATSTQSSGRGWEQFF
TRBV19	TRBJ1-1	TRBD1	-	TGTGCCAGTAGCCTTACTACCCGGACAGGGCGGAACACTGAAGCTTTCTTT	CASSLTTRTGRNTEAFF
TRBV21-1	TRBJ1-4	-	-	TGTGCCAGCAGCGCGTATTCGGGACAGGGGGCGCCGGACGATGAAAAACTGTTTTTT	CASSAYSGQGAPDDEKLFF
TRBV28	TRBJ1-5	-	-	TGTGCCAGCAGGGTATCAGGGGTCCACCCCTATCAGCCCCAGCATTTT	CASRVSGVHPYQPQHF
TRBV6-5	TRBJ2-7	-	few	TGTGCCAGCTTTGTGAAAGGCAGGACCTACGAGCAGTACTTC	CASFVKGRTYEQYF
TRBV6-2/TRBV6-3	TRBJ1-1	-	-	TGTGCCAGCAGTTACCTTCCAGGGTATGCCACTGAAGCTTTCTTT	CASSYLPGYATEAFF
TRBV21-1	TRBJ1-2	-	-	TGTGCCAGCAGCAAACGGGCGGGGATGCGGGGCTACACCTTC	CASSKRAGMRGYTF
TRBV14	TRBJ2-3	TRBD2	-	TGTGCCAGCAGCCCCCTCGGACTAGCGGCACTCACAGATACGCAGTATTTT	CASSPLGLAALTDTQYF
TRBV6-1	TRBJ1-1	-	-	TGTGCCAGCAGTGAAGCGCGGGGTGGTACTGAAGCTTTCTTT	CASSEARGGTEAFF
TRBV5-5	TRBJ2-1	TRBD2	-	TGTGCCAGCAGCCGGGCTAGCGGGATCTCCAATGAGCAGTTCTTC	CASSRASGISNEQFF
TRBV11-2	TRBJ2-7	-	once	TGTGCCAGCAGCCCTACGGACGTCGGGGTAGGCGAGCAGTACTTC	CASSPTDVGVGEQYF
TRBV4-1	TRBJ2-1	TRBD2	once	TGCGCCAGCAGCCAAGATCTACTAGCGGATAATGAGCAGTTCTTC	CASSQDLLADNEQFF
TRBV19	TRBJ1-1	-	-	TGTGCCAGTAGTATCGGGGAGGGGAACACTGAAGCTTTCTTT	CASSIGEGNTEAFF
TRBV10-1	TRBJ2-1	-	-	TGCGCCAGCAGTGGGAGCGGGTGGGCGGATGAGCAGTTCTTC	CASSGSGWADEQFF
TRBV28	TRBJ1-2	TRBD1	-	TGTGCCAGCAGCCGACAGGGGGCCCTTTTGAGTTATGGCTACACCTTC	CASSRQGALLSYGYTF
TRBV7-6	TRBJ2-1	TRBD2	-	TGTGCCAGCAGCTTAGCCCGGCTAGCGGGGGTTAATGAGCAGTTCTTC	CASSLARLAGVNEQFF
TRBV7-9	TRBJ2-5	TRBD1	-	TGTGCCAGCAGCTCCACAGGGGCTCAAGAGACCCAGTACTTC	CASSSTGAQETQYF
TRBV7-9	TRBJ1-4	-	few	TGTGCCAGCAGCTTGGAAGACAGAGGTCTGTTTTTT	CASSLEDRGLFF
TRBV5-6	TRBJ1-2	-	few	TGTGCCAGCAGCGAGGACATCTCCTATGGCTACACCTTC	CASSEDISYGYTF
TRBV7-9	TRBJ2-5	-	-	TGTGCCAGCAGCTCATTCATGGTCCTGGAGGAGACCCAGTACTTC	CASSSFMVLEETQYF
TRBV10-3	TRBJ2-5	TRBD2	-	TGTGCCATCAGGCCGGGACTAGCGGGAGAGACCCAGTACTTC	CAIRPGLAGETQYF
TRBV15	TRBJ1-1	TRBD1	-	TGTGCCAGCGCCGAAAACAGGGGGCATTACACTGAAGCTTTCTTT	CASAENRGHYTEAFF
TRBV2	TRBJ2-6	-	once	TGTGCCAGCAGTGACGGAGCGTCTGGGGCCAACGTCCTGACTTTC	CASSDGASGANVLTF
TRBV19	TRBJ1-2	TRBD1	-	TGTGCCAGTAACCCCAAAGGACAGGGGTCCTATGGCTACACCTTC	CASNPKGQGSYGYTF
TRBV18	TRBJ2-1	TRBD2	few	TGTGCCAGCTCACCTAAGACTAGCGGGCTTACCTACAATGAGCAGTTCTTC	CASSPKTSGLTYNEQFF
TRBV10-1	TRBJ1-4	-	-	TGCGCCAGCAGTGCCGGACAGTCGGGCGAAAAACTGTTTTTT	CASSAGQSGEKLFF
TRBV3-1/TRBV3-2	TRBJ2-7	-	-	TGTGCCAGCAGCACGACTATGGACTACCGCCTTTGGTACGAGCAGTACTTC	CASSTTMDYRLWYEQYF
TRBV7-9	TRBJ1-5	-	-	TGTGCCAGCAGCCCCTCCGTAAGCAATCAGCCCCAGCATTTT	CASSPSVSNQPQHF
TRBV10-3	TRBJ1-2	-	-	TGTGCCATCAGTGACTCAGGGTCTGGCTACACCTTC	CAISDSGSGYTF
TRBV5-4	TRBJ2-2	-	-	TGTGCCAGCAGCCCTTCCGGGACCGGGGAGCTGTTTTTT	CASSPSGTGELFF